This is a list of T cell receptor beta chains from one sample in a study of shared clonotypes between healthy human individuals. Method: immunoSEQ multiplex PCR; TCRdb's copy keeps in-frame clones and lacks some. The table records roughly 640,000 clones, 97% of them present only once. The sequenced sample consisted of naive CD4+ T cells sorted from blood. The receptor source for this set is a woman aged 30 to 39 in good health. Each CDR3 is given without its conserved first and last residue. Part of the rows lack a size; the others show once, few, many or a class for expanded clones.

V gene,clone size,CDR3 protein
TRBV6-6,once,ASTPSGQNYEQY
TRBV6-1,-,ASSGAPRVHYGYT
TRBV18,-,ASSPIQGGSVSEAF
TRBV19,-,ASSVREFGYT
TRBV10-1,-,AIPRPGLMWELF
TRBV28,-,ASSPRPRRGYT
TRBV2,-,ASRWLGANTDTQY
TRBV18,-,ASSPRTGGYGYT
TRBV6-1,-,ASSEGGRGNTEAF
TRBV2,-,ASSLGLSSYNEQF
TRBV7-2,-,ASSLVGGSSNQPQH
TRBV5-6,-,ASSLVDRDADTQY
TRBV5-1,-,ASSRDSMNTEAF
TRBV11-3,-,ASSSSGNSYNEQF
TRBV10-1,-,ASSESTGWSEAF
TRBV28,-,ASSLPFLGLAGGGNEQF
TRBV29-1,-,SVVGYGVTDTQY
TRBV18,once,ASSPLLGDRVAGSHGYT
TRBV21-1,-,ASSKGIVAAFRSYEQY
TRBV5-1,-,ASSLEGASGTYEQY
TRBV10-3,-,AISDIGSEAF
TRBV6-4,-,ASSPDRHRLGRTDTQY
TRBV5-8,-,ASSLRTGVNYEQY
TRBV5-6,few,ASSLRGNQPQH
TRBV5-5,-,ASSPATGSSGNTIY
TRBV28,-,ASNPDSSNYGYT
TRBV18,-,ASSRPSTDTQY
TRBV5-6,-,ASSLAIAGIEQF
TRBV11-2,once,ASSLAPSAGAKRTQY
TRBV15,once,ATSRTGERYGYT
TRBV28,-,ASSRTMGVLDQPQH
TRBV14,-,ASSQSEVWGTAYEQY
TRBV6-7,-,ASSYYRGYEQY
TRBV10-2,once,ASSYGVGTDTQY
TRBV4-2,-,ASSQEEGGRRHTQY
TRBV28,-,ATETGTYNEQF
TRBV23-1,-,ASTWTSNAEQF
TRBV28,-,ASRGAGTKSVEQY
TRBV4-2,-,ASSQDNSGTSSDTQY
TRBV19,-,ASSMGRRGATNEKLF
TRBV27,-,ASSLDSGAHGAYEQY
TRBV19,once,ASAKDRSNPYEQY
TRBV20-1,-,SRDFPETQY
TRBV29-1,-,SVGSAIYNEQF
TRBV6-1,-,ASSDSNQPQH
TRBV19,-,ASKGRGGVFETQY
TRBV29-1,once,SVSQDANISGNTIY
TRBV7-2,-,ASTSAPNTGELF
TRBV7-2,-,ASSLVDLPNSPLH
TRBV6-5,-,ASSYGQKAYEQY